These 14 T cell receptor beta chains share one sample of origin, sequenced in a study of blood T cell repertoires in COVID-19. Only in-frame clones appear in the TCRdb table, and some are missing; sequencing was by immunoSEQ multiplex PCR. The repertoire holds approximately 390,000 clones, around 87% seen once, with around 10% in the top ten. Sequencing was carried out using PBMCs or T cells enriched from blood (not recorded which). These receptors all come from a woman between 45 and 65 years old who had recovered from COVID-19.

This clone showed up just once. V gene TRBV12-3 or TRBV12-4 combines with J gene TRBJ1-2; D possibly corresponds to TRBD1 (5 bases). The CDR3 is 12 residues long. With 7 bases removed from V and 7 bases from J, the gap between germline ends came to 13 bases. The CDR3 coding sequence is TGTGCCAGCACCCTCGGGGGGGTTGGCTACACCTTC. This codes for CASTLGGVGYTF.

This clone was detected only a few times. The rearrangement joins TRBV2 to TRBJ2-4; no clear D gene. Trimming stripped 2 bases from V and 9 bases from J, with 2 bases between. This CDR3 has 10 amino acids. The V gene's germline CDR1 is SNHLY and CDR2 FYNNEI. The CDR3 region has the DNA TGTGCCAGCAGTGAACTCATTCAGTACTTC. This translates into CASSELIQYF.

The chain joins TRBV6-2 or TRBV6-3 to TRBJ1-6, with D possibly matching TRBD1 (6 bases). Germline CDR1 is MNHEY and CDR2 is SVGEGT. CDR3 size: 14 residues. V lost 4 bases and J 11 bases, leaving 15 bases between the germline ends. In DNA form, the CDR3 reads TGTGCCAGCAGTTCCCGCAGGGGTATTCCACCCCTCCACTTT. It codes for CASSSRRGIPPLHF.

This chain uses TRBV12-3 or TRBV12-4 with TRBJ2-3; tentatively, D is TRBD1 (6 bases). With 2 bases removed from V and 8 bases from J, the gap between germline ends came to 11 bases. The CDR3 runs 13 residues. The DNA of the CDR3 is TGTGCCAGCAGTTTAATACTAGGGGGTACGCAGTATTTT. Protein: CASSLILGGTQYF.

The chain recombines TRBV4-1 with TRBJ2-5; D remains unclear. Trimming left V 6 bases short and J 2 bases short, with 10 bases between. The CDR3 contains 13 residues. Germline CDR1 MGHRA, CDR2 YSYEKL. CDR3 region: CASRSIDQETQYF. The CDR3 region has the DNA TGCGCCAGCAGAAGCATAGATCAAGAGACCCAGTACTTC.

In its sample, this clone was seen a few times. V gene TRBV10-3 combines with J gene TRBJ1-3; D ambiguous. The ends were cut back, 3 bases at V and 5 bases at J, with 8 bases in the middle. The CDR3 length is 13 residues. Germline CDR1 ENHRY, CDR2 SYGVKD. The CDR3 DNA sequence: TGTGCCATCAGTGAAGGAGGCCGAAACACCATATATTTT. The encoded protein is CAISEGGRNTIYF.

The rearrangement links TRBV2 to TRBJ1-6; 8 bases line up with TRBD1. Germline V gives CDR1 SNHLY, CDR2 FYNNEI. V was clipped by 5 bases and J by 13 bases; unmatched bases: 4. The CDR3 covers 12 residues. CDR3 nucleotide sequence: TGTGCCAGCAGTCCGACAGGGGTCCCCCTCCACTTT. This sequence encodes CASSPTGVPLHF.

This clone occurred once. This rearrangement joins TRBV25-1 to TRBJ1-1; 8 bases map to TRBD1. From germline, CDR1 is MGHDK and CDR2 SYGVNS. The CDR3 spans 15 residues. After removal of 0 bases from V and 8 bases from J, the junction contained 8 bases not matched to a gene. DNA for the CDR3: TGTGCCAGCAGTGAATACTTTCAGGGGGCGGGGGAAGCTTTCTTT. As protein: CASSEYFQGAGEAFF.

The chain is built from TRBV7-2 and TRBJ1-2, with 9 bases matching TRBD1. The CDR3 length is 14 residues. V lost 5 bases and J lost 4; bases outside the gene matches: 5. CDR1 is SGHTA and CDR2 is FQGNSA in the germline V gene. The CDR3 DNA is TGTGCCAGCAGCCTGGGACAGGGACCCTATGGCTACACCTTC. It yields the protein CASSLGQGPYGYTF.

This chain links TRBV6-5 with TRBJ2-7; tentatively, D is TRBD2 (6 bases). V lost 8 bases, J lost 2 bases, and 16 bases lay in between. This CDR3 has 14 amino acids. Germline-derived CDR1 and CDR2 are MNHEY and SVGAGI. In DNA, the CDR3 is TGTGCCAGCTCCCCTCAGGGAGGTGCCTACGAGCAGTACTTC. It is translated as CASSPQGGAYEQYF.

The V gene is TRBV24-1, the J gene TRBJ2-2, with a weak D call TRBD1 (6 bases). The CDR3 loop spans 14 amino acids. V was pared by 6 bases and J by 3 bases, with 10 bases between. CDR1 KGHDR and CDR2 SFDVKD come from the germline V gene. CDR3 sequence (DNA): TGTGCCACCAGTCGCTCAGGGGACACCGGGGAGCTGTTTTTT. Amino acids: CATSRSGDTGELFF.

The J gene is TRBJ2-5, the V gene TRBV7-6; 10 bases align to TRBD2. This CDR3 has 19 amino acids. The ends lost 3 bases at V and 5 bases at J; junction bases unmatched: 18. Germline assignment: CDR1 SGHVS and CDR2 FNYEAQ. This CDR3 is CASSLLGASGGFDGETQYF. In DNA form, the CDR3 reads TGTGCCAGCAGCTTGTTGGGCGCTAGCGGGGGATTTGATGGGGAGACCCAGTACTTC.

The V and J genes are TRBV18 and TRBJ1-6, with 9 bases aligning to TRBD1. Germline V gene sequence: CDR1 KGHSH, CDR2 LQKENI. Trimming at V came to 2 bases and at J to 2 bases, leaving 4 bases not matched to a gene. The CDR3 runs to 17 residues. This CDR3 reads CASSPTGGRTYNSPLHF. The CDR3 DNA sequence: TGTGCCAGCTCACCAACAGGGGGCAGGACCTATAATTCACCCCTCCACTTT.

This clone was picked up a small number of times. The chain employs TRBV5-6 and TRBJ1-2; TRBD1 matches 9 bases. This CDR3 spans 13 amino acids. After removal of 3 bases from V and 4 bases from J, the junction contained 1 base not matched to a gene. CDR1 is SGHDT, CDR2 YYEEEE, per germline. The chain's CDR3 is CASSSGQGYGYTF. For the CDR3, the DNA is TGTGCCAGCAGCTCGGGACAGGGCTATGGCTACACCTTC.